This T cell receptor beta chain was recorded in a study of T cells in Graves' hyperthyroidism and ophthalmopathy. Comment on this clonotype: Its target is unknown.

Study results and caveats: Peripheral blood also featured most of the thyroid clonotypes expanded above 0.001.

RNA transcripts yielded amplified TCR beta CDR3 regions. HTBI primers were employed in a first-round RT-PCR of the TCR CDR3. Each CDR3 protein gets one entry after TCRdb re-called the multiplex PCR reads with MiXCR. This sample has about 420,000 distinct CDR3 sequences; approximately 14% occur once, and the top ten carry about 4.9%. Deletions cut 0 bases from V and 9 bases from J, with 7 bases between. Looked up from germline, CDR1 is SGHRS and CDR2 is YFSETQ. The CDR3 extends over 11 amino acids. Patients were aged 18 to 65, had disease duration under 2 months, and had newly diagnosed hyperthyroidism.

The sample consisted of blood. The chain has TRBV5-1 and TRBJ2-7; D is unresolved. This TCR derives from a woman between 18 and 29 years old with Graves' hyperthyroidism. The CDR3: CASSLERRQYF. CDR3 nucleotides: TGCGCCAGCAGCTTGGAGAGAAGGCAGTACTTC.